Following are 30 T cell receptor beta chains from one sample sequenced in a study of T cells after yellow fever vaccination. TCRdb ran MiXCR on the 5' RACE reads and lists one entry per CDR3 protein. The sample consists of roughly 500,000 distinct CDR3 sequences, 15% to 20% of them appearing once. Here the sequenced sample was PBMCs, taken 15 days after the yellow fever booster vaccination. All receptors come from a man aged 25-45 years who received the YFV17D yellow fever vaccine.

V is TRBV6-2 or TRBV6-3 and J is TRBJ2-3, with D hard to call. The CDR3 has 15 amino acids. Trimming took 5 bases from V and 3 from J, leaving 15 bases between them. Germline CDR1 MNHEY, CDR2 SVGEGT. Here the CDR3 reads CASSRATATTDTQYF. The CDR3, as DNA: TGTGCCAGCAGTCGGGCCACCGCAACGACAGATACGCAGTATTTT.

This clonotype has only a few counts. DNA for the CDR3: TGCGCCAGCAGCTCGGGGACTAGTCACGAGACCCAGTACTTC. This gives the protein CASSSGTSHETQYF. This chain uses TRBV5-1 with TRBJ2-5, with 8 bases that match TRBD2. The CDR3 spans 14 residues. Trimming took 3 bases from V and 5 from J; bases not matched to a gene: 6. CDR1 and CDR2 from the germline V gene are SGHRS and YFSETQ.

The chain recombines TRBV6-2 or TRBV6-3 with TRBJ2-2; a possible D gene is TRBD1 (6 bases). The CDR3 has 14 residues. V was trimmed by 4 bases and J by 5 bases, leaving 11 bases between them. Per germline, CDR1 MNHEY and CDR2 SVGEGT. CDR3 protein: CASSWTERTGELFF. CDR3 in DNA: TGTGCCAGCAGTTGGACAGAACGAACCGGGGAGCTGTTTTTT.

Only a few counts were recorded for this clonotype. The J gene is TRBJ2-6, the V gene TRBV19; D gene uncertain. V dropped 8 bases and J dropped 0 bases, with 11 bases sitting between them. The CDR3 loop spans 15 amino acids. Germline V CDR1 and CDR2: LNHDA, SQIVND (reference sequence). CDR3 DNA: TGTGCCAGTCTGGATCGACTCTCTGGGGCCAACGTCCTGACTTTC. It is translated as CASLDRLSGANVLTF.

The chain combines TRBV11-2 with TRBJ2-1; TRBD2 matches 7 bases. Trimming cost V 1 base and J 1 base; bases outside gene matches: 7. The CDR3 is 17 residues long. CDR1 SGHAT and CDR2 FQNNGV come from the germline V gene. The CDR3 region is CASSLVPGGSSYNEQFF. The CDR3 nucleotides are TGTGCCAGCAGCTTAGTTCCAGGCGGGAGTTCCTACAATGAGCAGTTCTTC.

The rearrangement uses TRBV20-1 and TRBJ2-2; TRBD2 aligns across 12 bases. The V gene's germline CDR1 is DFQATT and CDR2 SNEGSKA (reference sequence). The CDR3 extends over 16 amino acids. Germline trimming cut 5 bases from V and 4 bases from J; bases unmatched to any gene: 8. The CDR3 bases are TGCAGTGCTCTCGCTACTAGCGGGAGGATCACCGGGGAGCTGTTTTTT. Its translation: CSALATSGRITGELFF.

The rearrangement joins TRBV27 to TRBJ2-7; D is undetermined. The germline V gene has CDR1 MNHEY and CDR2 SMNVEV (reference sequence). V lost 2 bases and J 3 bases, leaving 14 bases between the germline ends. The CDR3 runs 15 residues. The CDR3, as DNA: TGTGCCAGCAGTTTAGTAGGCACGGGCATCTACGAGCAGTACTTC. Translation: CASSLVGTGIYEQYF.

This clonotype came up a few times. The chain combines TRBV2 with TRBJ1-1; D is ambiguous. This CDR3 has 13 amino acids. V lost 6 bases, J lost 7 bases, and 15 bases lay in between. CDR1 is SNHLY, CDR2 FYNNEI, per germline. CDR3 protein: CASRVVREIEAFF. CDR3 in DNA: TGTGCCAGCAGGGTTGTACGAGAGATTGAAGCTTTCTTT.

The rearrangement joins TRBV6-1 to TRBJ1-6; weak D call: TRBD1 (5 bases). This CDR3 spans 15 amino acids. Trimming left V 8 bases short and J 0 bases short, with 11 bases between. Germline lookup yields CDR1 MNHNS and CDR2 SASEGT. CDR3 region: CASSSGSSYNSPLHF. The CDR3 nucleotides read TGTGCCAGCTCTTCAGGGAGCTCCTATAATTCACCCCTCCACTTT.

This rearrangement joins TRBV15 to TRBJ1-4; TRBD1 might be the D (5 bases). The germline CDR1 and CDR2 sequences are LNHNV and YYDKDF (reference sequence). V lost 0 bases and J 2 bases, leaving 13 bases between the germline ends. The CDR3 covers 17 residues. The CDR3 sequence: CATSRDPSRGTNEKLFF. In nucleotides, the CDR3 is TGTGCCACCAGCAGAGATCCCTCGAGGGGTACTAATGAAAAACTGTTTTTT.

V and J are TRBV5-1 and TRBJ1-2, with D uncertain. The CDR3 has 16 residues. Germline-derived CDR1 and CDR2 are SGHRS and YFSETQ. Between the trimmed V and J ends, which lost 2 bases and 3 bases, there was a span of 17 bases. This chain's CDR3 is CASSLLRVGFDYGYTF. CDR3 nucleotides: TGCGCCAGCAGCTTACTGAGGGTAGGGTTTGACTATGGCTACACCTTC.

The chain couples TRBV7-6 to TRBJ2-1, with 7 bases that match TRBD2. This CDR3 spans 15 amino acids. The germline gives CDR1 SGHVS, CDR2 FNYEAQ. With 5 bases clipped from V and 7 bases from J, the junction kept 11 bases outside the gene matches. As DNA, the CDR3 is TGTGCCAGCAGCGCCCTCGGGGGGAGGCATAATGAGCAGTTCTTC. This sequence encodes CASSALGGRHNEQFF.

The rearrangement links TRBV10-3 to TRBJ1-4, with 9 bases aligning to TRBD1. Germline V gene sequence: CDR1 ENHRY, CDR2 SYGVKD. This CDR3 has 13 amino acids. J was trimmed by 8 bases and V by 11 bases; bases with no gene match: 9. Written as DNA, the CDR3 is TGTGCCTCCCGGACAGGGGTAGGGGAAAAACTGTTTTTT. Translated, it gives CASRTGVGEKLFF.

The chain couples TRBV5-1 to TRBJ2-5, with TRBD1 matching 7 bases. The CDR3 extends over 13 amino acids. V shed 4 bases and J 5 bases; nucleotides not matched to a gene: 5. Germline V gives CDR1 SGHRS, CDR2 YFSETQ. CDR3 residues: CASSPRGYETQYF. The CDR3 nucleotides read TGCGCCAGCAGCCCCAGGGGGTACGAGACCCAGTACTTC.

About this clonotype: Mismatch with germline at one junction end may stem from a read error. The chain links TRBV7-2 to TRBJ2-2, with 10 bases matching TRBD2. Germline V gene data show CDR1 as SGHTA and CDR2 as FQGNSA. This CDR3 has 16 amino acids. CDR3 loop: CASSSTSGKSMGGLFF. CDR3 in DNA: TGTGCCAGCAGCTCTACTAGCGGGAAGTCAATGGGGGGGCTGTTTTTT.

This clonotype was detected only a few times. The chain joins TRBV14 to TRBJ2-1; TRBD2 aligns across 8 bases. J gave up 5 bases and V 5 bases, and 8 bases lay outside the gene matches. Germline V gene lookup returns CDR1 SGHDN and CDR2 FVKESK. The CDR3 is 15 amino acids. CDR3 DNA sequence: TGTGCCAGCAGCTTGCCTAGCGGGCACCACAATGAGCAGTTCTTC. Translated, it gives CASSLPSGHHNEQFF.

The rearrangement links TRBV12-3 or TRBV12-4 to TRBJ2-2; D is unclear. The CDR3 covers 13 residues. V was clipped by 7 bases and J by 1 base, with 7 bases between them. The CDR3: CASNQQNTGELFF. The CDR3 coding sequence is TGTGCCAGCAATCAACAGAACACCGGGGAGCTGTTTTTT.

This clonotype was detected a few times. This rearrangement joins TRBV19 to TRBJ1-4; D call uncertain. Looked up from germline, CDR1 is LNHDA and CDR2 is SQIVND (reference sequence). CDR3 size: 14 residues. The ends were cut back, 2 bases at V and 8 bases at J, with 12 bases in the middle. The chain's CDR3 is CASSINAWEEKLFF. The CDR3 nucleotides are TGTGCCAGTAGTATAAACGCTTGGGAGGAAAAACTGTTTTTT.

In DNA form, the CDR3 reads TGTGCCAGCTCACCCGGTGGGCAAAAGGGATCGGGGGAGCAGTACTTC. As protein: CASSPGGQKGSGEQYF. This chain connects TRBV18 to TRBJ2-7; D is perhaps TRBD2 (5 bases). Germline CDR1 is KGHSH and CDR2 is LQKENI. The CDR3 extends over 16 amino acids. The V end was cut by 3 bases, the J end by 7 bases, with 22 bases between.

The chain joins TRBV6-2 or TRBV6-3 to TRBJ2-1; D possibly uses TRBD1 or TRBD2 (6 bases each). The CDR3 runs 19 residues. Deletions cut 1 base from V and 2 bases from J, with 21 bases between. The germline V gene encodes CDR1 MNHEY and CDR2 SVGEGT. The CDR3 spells CASSYFVRERGRTYNEQFF. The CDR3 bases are TGTGCCAGCAGTTACTTCGTACGGGAGAGGGGGAGGACCTACAATGAGCAGTTCTTC.

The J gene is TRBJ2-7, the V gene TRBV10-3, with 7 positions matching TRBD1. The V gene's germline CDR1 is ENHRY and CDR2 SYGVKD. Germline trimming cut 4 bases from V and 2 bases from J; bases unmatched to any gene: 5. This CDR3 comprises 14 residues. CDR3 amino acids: CAISGRDSPYEQYF. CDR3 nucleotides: TGTGCCATCAGTGGTAGGGACAGTCCCTACGAGCAGTACTTC.

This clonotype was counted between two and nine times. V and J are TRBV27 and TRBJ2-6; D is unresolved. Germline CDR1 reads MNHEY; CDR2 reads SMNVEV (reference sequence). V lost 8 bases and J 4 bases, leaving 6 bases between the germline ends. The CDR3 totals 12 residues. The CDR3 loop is CASHGGANVLTF. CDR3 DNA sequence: TGTGCCAGCCATGGAGGGGCCAACGTCCTGACTTTC.

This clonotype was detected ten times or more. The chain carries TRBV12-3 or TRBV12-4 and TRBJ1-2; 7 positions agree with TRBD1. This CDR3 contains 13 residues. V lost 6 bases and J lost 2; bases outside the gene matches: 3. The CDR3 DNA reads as TGTGCCAGCAGCCCGGGACAGAACTATGGCTACACCTTC. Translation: CASSPGQNYGYTF.

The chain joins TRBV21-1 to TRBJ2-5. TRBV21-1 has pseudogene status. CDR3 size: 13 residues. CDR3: CASSKTGKETQYF. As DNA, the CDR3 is TGTGCCAGCAGCAAGACCGGTAAAGAGACCCAGTACTTC.

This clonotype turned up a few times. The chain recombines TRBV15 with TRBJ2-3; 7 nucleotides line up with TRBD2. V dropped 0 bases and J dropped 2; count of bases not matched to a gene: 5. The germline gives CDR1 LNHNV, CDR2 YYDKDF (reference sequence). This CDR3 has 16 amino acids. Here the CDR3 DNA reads TGTGCCACCAGCAGAGATAGGGAGGGAGACACAGATACGCAGTATTTT. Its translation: CATSRDREGDTDTQYF.

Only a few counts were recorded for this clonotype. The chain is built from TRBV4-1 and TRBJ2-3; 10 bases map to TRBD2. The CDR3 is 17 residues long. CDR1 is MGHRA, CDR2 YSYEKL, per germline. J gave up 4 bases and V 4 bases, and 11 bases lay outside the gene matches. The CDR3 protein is CASSLGPSGSFADTQYF. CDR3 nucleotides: TGCGCCAGCAGCCTGGGGCCTAGCGGGAGTTTTGCAGATACGCAGTATTTT.

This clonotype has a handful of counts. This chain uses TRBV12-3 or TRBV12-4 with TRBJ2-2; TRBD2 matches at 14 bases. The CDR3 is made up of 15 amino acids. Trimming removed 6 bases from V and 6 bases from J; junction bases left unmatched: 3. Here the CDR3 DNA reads TGTGCCAGCAGCAGACTAGCGGGAGGGCCCGGGGAGCTGTTTTTT. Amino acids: CASSRLAGGPGELFF.

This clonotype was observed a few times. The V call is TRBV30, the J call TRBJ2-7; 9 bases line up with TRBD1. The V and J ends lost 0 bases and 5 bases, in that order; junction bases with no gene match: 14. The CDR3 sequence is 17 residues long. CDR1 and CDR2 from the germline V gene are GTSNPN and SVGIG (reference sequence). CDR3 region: CAWSVRPSGTGIHEQYF. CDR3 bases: TGTGCCTGGAGTGTAAGACCCAGCGGGACAGGGATCCACGAGCAGTACTTC. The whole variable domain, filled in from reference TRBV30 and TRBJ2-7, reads SQTIHQWPATLVQPVGSPLSLECTVEGTSNPNLYWYRQAAGRGLQLLFYSVGIGQISSEVPQNLSASRPQDRQFILSSKKLLLSDSGFYLCAWSVRPSGTGIHEQYFGPGTRLTVT.

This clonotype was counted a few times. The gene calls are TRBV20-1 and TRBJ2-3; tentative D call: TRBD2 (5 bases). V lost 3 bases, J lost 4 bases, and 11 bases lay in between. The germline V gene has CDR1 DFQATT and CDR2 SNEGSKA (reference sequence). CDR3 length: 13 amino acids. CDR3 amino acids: CSASDREPDTQYF. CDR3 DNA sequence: TGCAGTGCTAGCGATCGGGAACCAGATACGCAGTATTTT.

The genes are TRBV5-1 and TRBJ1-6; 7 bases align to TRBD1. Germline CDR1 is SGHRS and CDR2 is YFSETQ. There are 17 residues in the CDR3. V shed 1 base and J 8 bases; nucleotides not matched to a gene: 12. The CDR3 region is CASSLFNAGGTDSPLHF. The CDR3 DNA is TGCGCCAGCAGCTTGTTCAACGCCGGTGGGACAGATTCACCCCTCCACTTT.